Sequencing of this T cell receptor (beta chain) was carried out in a study of T-cell reconstitution after alpha-beta-depleted transplantation in children. Germline trimming cut 7 bases from V and 6 bases from J; bases unmatched to any gene: 5. The CDR3 contains 11 residues. CDR1 and CDR2 (germline): DFQATT, SNEGSKA (reference sequence). There are many counts of this clonotype. Unique molecular identifiers were incorporated during preparation of the TCRbeta library. TCRdb recomputed calls from the PCR reads with MiXCR, one row per CDR3 protein. The repertoire includes around 680,000 distinct CDR3 sequences, approximately 15% of them detected once, and 1.1% sits in the top ten.

The TCR originated in a human donor who donated a stem cell graft to a child with acute myeloid leukemia. The chain is built from TRBV20-1 and TRBJ2-7; 8 bases are shared with TRBD1. The source was PBMCs from the stem cell graft donor, collected from the stem cell graft. CDR3: CSVHRGVEQYF. CDR3 DNA sequence: TGCAGTGTTCACAGGGGGGTCGAGCAGTACTTC.